The 20 T cell receptor beta chains in this list originate from one sample, sequenced in a study of T cell repertoires in cytomegalovirus infection. TCRdb redid the calling of the reads with MiXCR, one entry per CDR3 protein. The sample includes about 740,000 distinct CDR3 sequences, about 40% of them seen just once. The material sequenced was PBMCs. These receptor sequences come from a human donor in good health (CMV status not recorded). Some clones in this sample may be carry-over from other donors' samples.

This clonotype was seen more than once but under ten times. This chain joins TRBV19 and TRBJ1-1; D is possibly TRBD1 (6 bases). CDR1 and CDR2 (germline): LNHDA, SQIVND (reference sequence). The CDR3 length is 15 residues. V lost 2 bases to trimming and J lost 0 bases, with 10 bases between them. Here the CDR3 DNA reads TGTGCCAGTAGTATAATTGGGGGCATGAACACTGAAGCTTTCTTT. It yields the protein CASSIIGGMNTEAFF.

This clonotype appeared many times. The V and J genes are TRBV7-2 and TRBJ2-7; 13 bases are shared with TRBD2. CDR3 length equals 14 residues. CDR1 and CDR2 from the germline V gene are SGHTA and FQGNSA. The ends lost 5 bases at V and 5 bases at J; junction bases unmatched: 3. The DNA of the CDR3 is TGTGCCAGCAGCCCCGGACTAGCGGGGGACGAGCAGTACTTC. Protein sequence: CASSPGLAGDEQYF.

The V and J genes are TRBV6-2 or TRBV6-3 and TRBJ2-2, with D perhaps assigned TRBD1 or TRBD2 (5 bases each). The V end lost 4 bases, the J end lost 4 bases, and 10 bases lay between the germline ends. CDR3 length: 14 amino acids. Germline V gives CDR1 MNHEY, CDR2 SVGEGT. CDR3 DNA: TGTGCCAGCAGTTTCGGGACCGTCACCGGGGAGCTGTTTTTT. Translating gives CASSFGTVTGELFF.

The gene calls are TRBV12-3 or TRBV12-4 and TRBJ2-1; D remains unclear. This CDR3 comprises 17 residues. V lost 4 bases and J lost 0, with 16 bases in between. CDR3 sequence reads: CASSSSGFSSSYNEQFF. The CDR3 bases are TGTGCCAGCAGTTCCTCAGGTTTCAGTAGCTCCTACAATGAGCAGTTCTTC.

The sample holds many counts of this clonotype. The chain is built from TRBV7-2 and TRBJ2-7, with D possibly TRBD2 on 5 matching bases. Trimming removed 0 bases at V and 2 bases at J, with 11 bases between. The germline V gene has CDR1 SGHTA and CDR2 FQGNSA. This CDR3 has 15 amino acids. The CDR3 protein is CASSLARADPYEQYF. The CDR3 DNA follows: TGTGCCAGCAGCTTAGCGCGGGCGGACCCCTACGAGCAGTACTTC.

This clonotype was seen a single time. An end of the junction does not agree with germline; a read error may underlie this. The V gene is TRBV19, the J gene TRBJ2-1, with unresolved D. Germline CDR1 and CDR2: LNHDA and SQIVND (reference sequence). The CDR3 consists of 13 residues. CDR3 sequence reads: CASIIGGRGEQFF. The CDR3 DNA reads as TGTGCCAGTATTATAGGTGGACGCGGTGAGCAGTTCTTC.

This clonotype was counted a single time. CDR3 coding DNA: TGCGCCAGCAGCTTGTGGGGCGGGGTCTACGAGCAGTACTTC. Protein: CASSLWGGVYEQYF. The chain joins TRBV5-1 to TRBJ2-7; the D gene is possibly TRBD2 (6 bases). Trimming removed 1 base at V and 3 bases at J, with 11 bases between. The length of the CDR3 is 14 residues. Germline V gene data show CDR1 as SGHRS and CDR2 as YFSETQ.

The chain recombines TRBV11-2 with TRBJ2-5; D gene uncertain. The CDR3 is 13 amino acids. Germline V gene sequence: CDR1 SGHAT, CDR2 FQNNGV. V dropped 5 bases and J dropped 3 bases, with 10 bases sitting between them. DNA of the CDR3: TGTGCCAGCAGCCGGACGGCTAAAGAGACCCAGTACTTC. Its translation is CASSRTAKETQYF.

This clonotype was seen only once. This chain connects TRBV4-1 to TRBJ1-4; D is unclear. V lost 3 bases, J lost 7 bases, and 15 bases lay in between. The CDR3 consists of 15 residues. Germline V gives CDR1 MGHRA, CDR2 YSYEKL. The DNA for the CDR3 is TGCGCCAGCAGCCACCTGACCGAACTACCTGAAAAACTGTTTTTT. It yields the protein CASSHLTELPEKLFF.

Turning to this clonotype: This may stem from a read error, because a much larger clone lies one nucleotide away. V is TRBV3-1 and J is TRBJ2-7, with 7 bases that match TRBD2. Looked up from germline, CDR1 is LGHDT and CDR2 is YNNKEL (reference sequence). This CDR3 is built from 15 residues. The CDR3 spells CDSSEGTGGSYEQYF. In nucleotides, the CDR3 is TGTGACAGCAGCGAAGGTACGGGGGGATCCTACGAGCAGTACTTC.

This clonotype came up a few times. The chain couples TRBV11-3 to TRBJ2-1; 12 bases are shared with TRBD2. This CDR3 comprises 15 residues. Germline V gene lookup returns CDR1 SGHNT and CDR2 YENEEA. The trim removed 5 bases at V and 12 bases at J, leaving 11 bases unmatched. The DNA for the CDR3 is TGTGCCAGCAGCCCCCGGACTAGCGGGAAGGGTGGGCAGTTCTTC. It specifies CASSPRTSGKGGQFF.

This clonotype has only a few counts. The rearrangement joins TRBV28 to TRBJ1-1; D is ambiguous. Trimming took off 3 bases at V and 1 base at J, with 6 bases between the two ends. Germline V lookup: CDR1 MDHEN, CDR2 SYDVKM. The CDR3 runs 13 residues. CDR3 residues: CASSFYRNTEAFF. CDR3 DNA: TGTGCCAGCAGTTTCTACAGGAACACTGAAGCTTTCTTT.

This clonotype was counted a few times. The CDR3 is CASSLGGGGDNEQFF. The CDR3 DNA reads as TGTGCCAGCAGCTTAGGAGGCGGGGGGGACAATGAGCAGTTCTTC. The V gene is TRBV7-6, the J gene TRBJ2-1, with 9 nucleotides matching TRBD2. CDR3 size: 15 residues. Germline assignment: CDR1 SGHVS and CDR2 FNYEAQ. With V trimmed by 1 base and J by 5 bases, 3 bases remained unmatched. Variable domain in full (rest from reference TRBV7-6 and TRBJ2-1): GAGVSQSPRYKVTKRGQDVALRCDPISGHVSLYWYRQALGQGPEFLTYFNYEAQQDKSGLPNDRFSAERPEGSISTLTIQRTEQRDSAMYRCASSLGGGGDNEQFFGPGTRLTVL.

This sequence joins TRBV7-2 and TRBJ2-1, with TRBD2 identical over 7 bases. Germline values: CDR1 SGHTA, CDR2 FQGNSA. V shed 1 base and J 6 bases; nucleotides not matched to a gene: 3. This CDR3 contains 14 residues. The CDR3 sequence: CASSLVLAANEQFF. The CDR3 DNA reads TGTGCCAGCAGCTTAGTGCTAGCGGCCAATGAGCAGTTCTTC.

This chain links TRBV6-1 with TRBJ2-1, with 11 bases fitting TRBD2. Losses at the gene ends were 6 bases for V and 4 bases for J; bases not matched to a gene: 8. The germline gives CDR1 MNHNS, CDR2 SASEGT. The CDR3 length is 16 residues. This CDR3 reads CASRAIGTSGYNEQFF. In nucleotides, the CDR3 is TGTGCCAGCAGAGCTATCGGGACTAGCGGTTACAATGAGCAGTTCTTC.

The chain couples TRBV20-1 to TRBJ1-4, with 7 positions matching TRBD1. Germline-derived CDR1 and CDR2 are DFQATT and SNEGSKA (reference sequence). This CDR3 region has 13 residues. The chain's CDR3 is CSLNGTANEKLFF. Written as DNA, the CDR3 is TGCAGCCTAAACGGGACAGCGAATGAAAAACTGTTTTTT.

The rearrangement joins TRBV7-2 to TRBJ2-1; 8 bases align to TRBD2. The germline V gene has CDR1 SGHTA and CDR2 FQGNSA. The V gene end was trimmed by 3 bases and the J gene end by 3 bases; junction bases not matched to a gene: 13. The CDR3 runs to 18 residues. The CDR3 loop is CASSFRAGGPVGYNEQFF. The CDR3 DNA sequence: TGTGCCAGCAGCTTCAGGGCGGGAGGCCCTGTGGGCTACAATGAGCAGTTCTTC.

This clonotype was detected only a few times. The rearrangement links TRBV28 to TRBJ2-3, with D possibly TRBD2 on 5 matching bases. CDR1 is MDHEN and CDR2 is SYDVKM in the germline V gene. The CDR3 is 13 amino acids. The germline V and J ends were trimmed by 8 bases and 2 bases, with 11 bases remaining between them. The chain's CDR3 is CASSEANTDTQYF. DNA of the CDR3: TGTGCCAGCTCGGAGGCCAACACAGATACGCAGTATTTT.

This clonotype has just one count. The chain has TRBV20-1 and TRBJ1-2, with 7 bases matching TRBD1. The CDR3 covers 13 residues. Germline trimming cut 5 bases from V and 8 bases from J; bases unmatched to any gene: 11. Germline CDR1 and CDR2: DFQATT and SNEGSKA (reference sequence). The CDR3 region has the DNA TGCAGTGCTCCAAAACAGGGACAGAGGGGCTACACCTTC. It encodes CSAPKQGQRGYTF.

This clonotype has only a few counts. This chain links TRBV20-1 with TRBJ1-4; D may be TRBD1 (5 bases). The germline V gene has CDR1 DFQATT and CDR2 SNEGSKA (reference sequence). The length of the CDR3 is 12 residues. The V and J ends lost 3 bases and 8 bases respectively, with 10 bases between them. The chain's CDR3 is CSASRRDEKLFF. The CDR3 nucleotides read TGCAGTGCTAGCCGCAGGGACGAAAAACTGTTTTTT.